The sequence of this T cell receptor beta chain was determined in a study of regulatory T cells in long-lasting Graves disease. Investigators prepared the TCR beta libraries by applying iRepertoire HTBI primers and Arm-PCR of CDR3 regions. From the multiplex PCR reads, TCRdb called clonotypes with MiXCR, one entry per CDR3 protein. The sample has hundreds of thousands of distinct CDR3 sequences, less than 25% seen once; the top ten hold about 8.3%. The sample holds many counts of this clonotype. Germline CDR1 MDHEN, CDR2 SYDVKM. The germline V and J ends were trimmed by 6 bases and 3 bases, with 18 bases remaining between them. The CDR3 consists of 15 residues. Time point indicated: persistent/refractory GD, antithyroid drugs over 5 years with positive TRAb. PBMCs provided the RNA from which the TCR library was made. The authors drew patients from an endocrinology department in Xi'an, China.

The clonotype comes from a female donor with Graves disease. The chain links TRBV28 to TRBJ2-7, with D perhaps matching TRBD1 or TRBD2 (6 bases each). The sequencing used peripheral blood mononuclear cells (PBMCs), collected when the disease was refractory, from a patient treated with antithyroid drugs. DNA for the CDR3: TGTGCCAGCAGGGACGGAGGGGGGCCTATCTACGAGCAGTACTTC. It codes for CASRDGGGPIYEQYF.